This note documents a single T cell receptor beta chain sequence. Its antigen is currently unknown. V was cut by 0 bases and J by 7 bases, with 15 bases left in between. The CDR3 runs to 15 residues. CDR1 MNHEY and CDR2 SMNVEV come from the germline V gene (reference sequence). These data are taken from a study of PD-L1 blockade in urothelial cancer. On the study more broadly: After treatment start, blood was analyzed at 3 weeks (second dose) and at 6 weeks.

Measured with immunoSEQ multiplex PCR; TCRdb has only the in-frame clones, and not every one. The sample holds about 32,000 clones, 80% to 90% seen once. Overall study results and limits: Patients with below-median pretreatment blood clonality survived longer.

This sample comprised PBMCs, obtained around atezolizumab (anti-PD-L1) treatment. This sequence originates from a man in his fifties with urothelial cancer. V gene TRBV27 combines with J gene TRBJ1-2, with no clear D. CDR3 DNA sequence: TGTGCCAGCAGTTTATCCTGGTCTCAAGAGTCTGGCTACACCTTC. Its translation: CASSLSWSQESGYTF.